The 6 T cell receptor beta chains below come from one sample, sequenced in a study of CD4 T cells in relation to SARS-CoV-2 and coronaviruses. These receptors have no identified antigens. Unexposed donor CD4+ T cells date from about 2011-2018, before the COVID-19 pandemic. CD4+ T cells were isolated from the cells after around 9 days of culture. Repertoires were generated with immunoSEQ multiplex PCR, while TCRdb's copy carries only in-frame clones and drops some. Of under 20,000 clones listed, 70% to 80% are singletons. The sequenced sample was CD4+ T cells from PBMCs, cultured in vitro. Receptors were obtained from a human donor in good health.

The chain carries TRBV27 and TRBJ1-1; D unclear. The CDR3 contains 14 residues. CDR1 and CDR2 from the germline V gene are MNHEY and SMNVEV (reference sequence). V lost 6 bases, J lost 6 bases, and 17 bases lay in between. The CDR3 spells CASRSVGFSAEAFF. CDR3 bases: TGTGCCAGCAGGTCCGTTGGGTTTTCGGCTGAAGCTTTCTTT.

The J gene is TRBJ1-3, the V gene TRBV6-6; 7 nucleotides match TRBD1. After removal of 7 bases from V and 2 bases from J, the junction contained 11 bases not matched to a gene. The CDR3 is 16 amino acids. CDR1 and CDR2 (germline): MNHNY, SVGAGI (reference sequence). The CDR3: CASTPKRQGTGNTIYF. CDR3 nucleotide sequence: TGTGCCAGCACCCCAAAAAGACAGGGTACTGGAAACACCATATATTTT.

The chain uses TRBV6-6 and TRBJ1-5; D remains unclear. Trimming stripped 0 bases from V and 0 bases from J, with 9 bases between. The CDR3 runs to 16 residues. Germline values: CDR1 MNHNY, CDR2 SVGAGI (reference sequence). In nucleotides, the CDR3 is TGTGCCAGCAGTTACTCTGGCGGGCTTAGCAATCAGCCCCAGCATTTT. This sequence encodes CASSYSGGLSNQPQHF.

This chain joins TRBV6-5 and TRBJ1-1; a weak D match, TRBD1 (5 bases). Deletions cut 5 bases from V and 0 bases from J, with 10 bases between. From germline, CDR1 is MNHEY and CDR2 SVGAGI. This CDR3 has 14 residues. The CDR3 reads CASSRDGVNTEAFF. The CDR3 nucleotides read TGTGCCAGCAGTAGGGACGGGGTGAACACTGAAGCTTTCTTT.

This chain joins TRBV10-3 and TRBJ1-5, with no clear D. The V end was cut by 7 bases, the J end by 7 bases, with 14 bases between. Germline lookup yields CDR1 ENHRY and CDR2 SYGVKD. The CDR3 spans 13 residues. The DNA for the CDR3 is TGTGCCATCACTCCGGAGGGTGGGCAGCCCCAGCATTTT. This translates into CAITPEGGQPQHF.

The chain employs TRBV2 and TRBJ1-2; D gene uncertain. Deletions cut 2 bases from V and 7 bases from J, with 14 bases between. CDR1 is SNHLY and CDR2 is FYNNEI in the germline V gene. The CDR3 has 14 amino acids. Here the CDR3 reads CASSERYTSSGYTF. CDR3 bases: TGTGCCAGCAGTGAAAGGTACACCTCCAGTGGCTACACCTTC. Full variable domain (remainder filled in from reference TRBV2 and TRBJ1-2): EPEVTQTPSHQVTQMGQEVILRCVPISNHLYFYWYRQILGQKVEFLVSFYNNEISEKSEIFDDQFSVERPDGSNFTLKIRSTKLEDSAMYFCASSERYTSSGYTFGSGTRLTVV.